A selection of T cell receptor beta chains follows, all from one sample in a study of blood T cell repertoires in COVID-19. Only in-frame clones appear in the TCRdb table, and some are missing; sequencing was by immunoSEQ multiplex PCR. Of 300,000 to 350,000 clones in the sample, 75% to 90% are singletons; the top ten hold approximately 2.2%. Sequencing was carried out using peripheral blood. Receptors originate from a man younger than 35 with active or convalescent COVID-19. The CDR3 runs from the conserved cysteine through the conserved F or W. The order of the fields is D gene, V gene, J gene, clone size, CDR3 protein, CDR3 DNA. D genes are given only for firm matches. Some rows mark clone size as missing; the rest say once, few, many or name a class of expanded clone.

-	TRBV6-1	TRBJ2-4	-	CASSAQGTAKNIQYF	TGTGCCAGCAGTGCACAGGGCACGGCCAAAAACATTCAGTACTTC
-	TRBV21-1	TRBJ2-1	-	CASLLPAGFYNEQFF	TGTGCCAGCCTACTTCCCGCGGGCTTCTACAATGAGCAGTTCTTC
-	TRBV7-2	TRBJ2-2	-	CASSLDSMNTGELFF	TGTGCCAGCAGCTTGGACAGTATGAACACCGGGGAGCTGTTTTTT
-	TRBV7-9	TRBJ1-2	-	CASSSSPGYGYTF	TGTGCCAGCAGCTCAAGCCCAGGCTATGGCTACACCTTC
-	TRBV2	TRBJ2-6	-	CASLGPESAGANVLTF	TGTGCCTCCCTGGGCCCGGAATCCGCTGGGGCCAACGTCCTGACTTTC
TRBD1	TRBV19	TRBJ2-6	-	CASNSKQGPGANVLTF	TGTGCCAGTAACTCCAAACAGGGGCCTGGGGCCAACGTCCTGACTTTC
-	TRBV2	TRBJ1-2	-	CASSDELANGYTF	TGTGCCAGCAGTGATGAGCTAGCAAATGGCTACACCTTC
TRBD1	TRBV2	TRBJ2-7	-	CASRLGQGADEQYF	TGTGCCAGCAGGTTAGGACAGGGGGCTGACGAGCAGTACTTC
-	TRBV2	TRBJ2-3	-	CASSGLADTQYF	TGTGCCAGCAGTGGGCTTGCAGATACGCAGTATTTT
TRBD2	TRBV4-3	TRBJ2-3	once	CASSQDVAGRLTDTQYF	TGCGCCAGCAGCCAAGATGTAGCGGGGAGGCTCACAGATACGCAGTATTTT
-	TRBV5-1	TRBJ2-1	-	CASSLEGGGRFNEQFF	TGCGCCAGCAGCTTGGAGGGCGGAGGCAGATTCAATGAGCAGTTCTTC
-	TRBV11-3	TRBJ2-1	few	CASSSEGPEGYNEQFF	TGTGCCAGCAGCTCCGAGGGGCCGGAGGGGTACAATGAGCAGTTCTTC
-	TRBV6-1	TRBJ2-7	-	CASSADSGGTLREQYF	TGTGCCAGCAGTGCGGATTCGGGGGGCACGTTGAGGGAGCAGTACTTC
-	TRBV4-1	TRBJ1-1	-	CASSPSNTLNTEAFF	TGCGCCAGCAGCCCTAGTAACACATTGAACACTGAAGCTTTCTTT
-	TRBV27	TRBJ1-1	few	CASSLSLGQNTEAFF	TGTGCCAGCAGTTTATCCCTGGGACAGAACACTGAAGCTTTCTTT
-	TRBV5-1	TRBJ2-3	-	CASSLTPRESDTQYF	TGCGCCAGCAGCTTAACCCCCAGGGAATCAGATACGCAGTATTTT
-	TRBV29-1	TRBJ1-1	-	CSVNYGDTEAFF	TGCAGCGTGAATTACGGGGACACTGAAGCTTTCTTT
TRBD1	TRBV27	TRBJ2-2	-	CASSLQNSGTGGFDTGELFF	TGTGCCAGCAGTTTACAAAACTCCGGGACAGGGGGATTCGACACCGGGGAGCTGTTTTTT
TRBD1	TRBV28	TRBJ2-4	-	CASSARQGFGKNIQYF	TGTGCCAGCAGTGCCCGACAGGGTTTCGGCAAAAACATTCAGTACTTC
-	TRBV7-9	TRBJ2-7	-	CASSLGGLADNSYEQYF	TGTGCCAGCAGCTTAGGGGGGCTAGCGGATAACTCCTACGAGCAGTACTTC
-	TRBV4-1	TRBJ1-5	-	CASSQDFGGFVSQPQHF	TGCGCCAGCAGCCAAGATTTTGGAGGGTTCGTCAGTCAGCCCCAGCATTTT
-	TRBV19	TRBJ1-1	-	CASSIGTAGTEAFF	TGTGCCAGTAGTATAGGGACGGCGGGGACTGAAGCTTTCTTT
TRBD1	TRBV7-9	TRBJ2-1	-	CASSFSRGRGPYNEQFF	TGTGCCAGCAGCTTCTCCCGGGGCAGGGGGCCTTACAATGAGCAGTTCTTC
-	TRBV11-2	TRBJ1-1	-	CASSPVRGVRGAFF	TGTGCCAGCAGCCCTGTTCGGGGTGTTCGTGGGGCTTTCTTT
-	TRBV11-2	TRBJ1-2	few	CASSRANYGYTF	TGTGCCAGCAGCCGAGCCAACTATGGCTACACCTTC
-	TRBV29-1	TRBJ2-1	-	CSVDGREGDNEQFF	TGCAGCGTTGACGGGCGGGAAGGTGACAATGAGCAGTTCTTC
-	TRBV5-5	TRBJ1-1	-	CASSSSSPGSGTEAFF	TGTGCCAGCAGCTCTTCTTCCCCAGGGTCGGGCACTGAAGCTTTCTTT
-	TRBV6-5	TRBJ2-7	-	CASRELVSPPNEQYF	TGTGCCAGCCGGGAGTTAGTTTCCCCGCCCAACGAGCAGTACTTC
TRBD1	TRBV5-1	TRBJ2-2	-	CASSTTTGSPGELFF	TGCGCCAGCAGTACGACGACAGGGTCCCCCGGGGAGCTGTTTTTT
TRBD1	TRBV7-2	TRBJ2-7	-	CASSGGQGNPYEQYF	TGTGCCAGCAGCGGTGGACAGGGGAATCCCTACGAGCAGTACTTC
TRBD1	TRBV2	TRBJ1-6	-	CAMGTGELNSPLHF	TGTGCCATGGGGACAGGGGAGTTGAATTCACCCCTCCACTTT
-	TRBV27	TRBJ2-1	-	CASSETGTGYNEQFF	TGTGCCAGCAGTGAAACCGGGACTGGCTACAATGAGCAGTTCTTC
TRBD1	TRBV5-1	TRBJ2-7	-	CASNPDRVGEQYF	TGCGCCAGCAACCCGGACAGGGTTGGGGAGCAGTACTTC
-	TRBV11-2	TRBJ1-4	-	CASSLSHQADEKLFF	TGTGCCAGCAGCTTATCCCACCAAGCCGATGAAAAACTGTTTTTT
-	TRBV7-2	TRBJ2-7	-	CASSLVDEQYF	TGTGCCAGCAGCTTAGTCGACGAGCAGTACTTC
-	TRBV7-9	TRBJ1-2	-	CASSFGDHNYGYTF	TGTGCCAGCAGCTTCGGGGATCACAACTATGGCTACACCTTC
TRBD1	TRBV6-5	TRBJ2-4	-	CASRDRLAKNIQYF	TGTGCCAGCCGGGACAGGTTAGCCAAAAACATTCAGTACTTC
-	TRBV7-6	TRBJ1-1	-	CASSRQSNTEAFF	TGTGCCAGCAGCCGACAGTCGAACACTGAAGCTTTCTTT
TRBD2	TRBV2	TRBJ2-7	-	CASIRTSNYEQYF	TGTGCCAGCATTCGGACTAGCAACTACGAGCAGTACTTC
TRBD2	TRBV19	TRBJ2-4	-	CASSPGTLGLAGGVKNIQYF	TGTGCCAGTAGTCCTGGGACACTTGGACTAGCGGGAGGGGTCAAAAACATTCAGTACTTC
TRBD2	TRBV7-6	TRBJ2-5	-	CASSLGGREGWVKTQYF	TGTGCCAGCAGCTTGGGCGGCAGGGAGGGATGGGTTAAGACCCAGTACTTC
TRBD1	TRBV7-2	TRBJ1-6	-	CASSNRGQSPLHF	TGTGCCAGCAGCAACAGGGGGCAGTCACCCCTCCACTTT
-	TRBV4-3	TRBJ2-7	-	CASSQEKRGTSYEQYF	TGCGCCAGCAGCCAAGAAAAAAGAGGCACTTCCTACGAGCAGTACTTC
-	TRBV2	TRBJ1-5	few	CASRVAGYRPQHF	TGTGCCAGCAGAGTAGCAGGGTATCGGCCCCAGCATTTT
TRBD1	TRBV19	TRBJ2-5	-	CASSIGGQGAGETQYF	TGTGCCAGTAGTATAGGTGGACAGGGGGCAGGTGAGACCCAGTACTTC
TRBD2	TRBV5-1	TRBJ2-7	-	CASSPGPGAGVLTYEQYF	TGCGCCAGCAGCCCAGGACCGGGAGCGGGAGTCCTAACCTACGAGCAGTACTTC
-	TRBV6-1	TRBJ1-6	-	CASSEEDRRWSSPLHF	TGTGCCAGCAGTGAAGAAGATCGGCGATGGAGCTCACCCCTCCACTTT
TRBD2	TRBV5-6	TRBJ2-2	-	CASSSGLAGGQTGELFF	TGTGCCAGCAGCTCGGGACTAGCGGGGGGGCAAACCGGGGAGCTGTTTTTT
TRBD2	TRBV13	TRBJ2-5	-	CASSLVISGRGETQYF	TGTGCCAGCAGCTTAGTTATTAGCGGGAGAGGAGAGACCCAGTACTTC
TRBD1	TRBV18	TRBJ2-7	few	CASSPPGTGVLYEQYF	TGTGCCAGCTCACCACCCGGAACAGGGGTGCTCTACGAGCAGTACTTC